The sequence of this T cell receptor (beta chain) was determined in a study of blood T cell repertoires in COVID-19. Study-level information: In each case, the material was cDNA or gDNA derived from T cells, B-cell-depleted T cells, or PBMCs.

Assay used: immunoSEQ multiplex PCR; TCRdb lists only in-frame clones, some missing. Here the sample spans just over 300,000 clones, around nine tenths being singletons. As to this clone: One end of the junction does not line up with germline, which may come from a read error.

The germline V gene has CDR1 WSHSY and CDR2 SAAADI. CDR3 size: 13 residues. Those who participated ranged in age from roughly 18 to 90 years and resided in under 25 US areas. Cohorts were assigned according to the clinical history that participants reported. The chain employs TRBV10-2 and TRBJ2-5; 9 bases agree with TRBD2. The source is a woman aged 40 to 50 who had recovered from COVID-19. The sequencing input was PBMCs or T cells enriched from blood (not recorded which). Written as DNA, the CDR3 is TGCGCCAGCAGCCCCGTAAGCGGGGGGCAGGTTGACTTC. The encoded protein is CASSPVSGGQVDF.